The 24 T cell receptor beta chains presented below share a single source sample, sequenced in a study of human thymus T cells. Some clones are missing from TCRdb's copy, which holds only in-frame ones; the method was immunoSEQ multiplex PCR. Seen here are 45,000 to 50,000 clones, about 95% observed once, and the top ten hold about 0.16%. The sequenced sample consisted of blood. The receptors derive from a girl under three years old with a congenital heart defect but otherwise immunologically healthy.

This chain uses TRBV28 with TRBJ2-5; TRBD2 matches at 11 bases. The germline V gene encodes CDR1 MDHEN and CDR2 SYDVKM. Trimming cost V 5 bases and J 0 bases; bases outside gene matches: 2. This CDR3 has 15 residues. CDR3 in DNA: TGTGCCAGCAGTCGACTAGCGGGGTACCAAGAGACCCAGTACTTC. Protein product: CASSRLAGYQETQYF.

The chain joins TRBV4-1 to TRBJ2-6, with D perhaps TRBD1 (6 bases). The V and J ends lost 4 bases and 2 bases respectively, with 9 bases between them. CDR1 is MGHRA, CDR2 YSYEKL, per germline. The CDR3 has 15 amino acids. In DNA, the CDR3 is TGCGCCAGCAGCCGAAACAGGGCTGGGGCCAACGTCCTGACTTTC. It yields the protein CASSRNRAGANVLTF.

In nucleotides, the CDR3 is TGTGCCAGCAGCCAAGATACGGGGGGAGACGAGCAGTACTTC. Translation: CASSQDTGGDEQYF. The chain employs TRBV4-2 and TRBJ2-7; 7 bases agree with TRBD2. Looked up from germline, CDR1 is LGHNA and CDR2 is YNFKEQ. The trim removed 0 bases at V and 5 bases at J, leaving 4 bases unmatched. This CDR3 comprises 14 residues.

This clone was detected a few times. This chain joins TRBV28 and TRBJ2-5; the D gene is possibly TRBD1 (6 bases). The germline V gene encodes CDR1 MDHEN and CDR2 SYDVKM. Deletions cut 4 bases from V and 2 bases from J, with 11 bases between. The CDR3 extends over 14 amino acids. The CDR3 coding sequence is TGTGCCAGCAGTTCCGGACAGCCTCAAGAGACCCAGTACTTC. Encoded protein: CASSSGQPQETQYF.

The chain employs TRBV12-2 and TRBJ1-6; TRBD1 reflects the table's D call only, with no check against the DNA. TRBV12-2 is annotated as a pseudogene. The CDR3 runs to 11 residues. CDR3 in DNA: TGTGCAAGTCGCTCAGACAGGGTTTTAAGATTT. Its translation: CASRSDRVLRF.

The rearrangement uses TRBV20-1 and TRBJ2-5, with unresolved D. The CDR3 is 11 residues long. Germline loops: CDR1 DFQATT, CDR2 SNEGSKA (reference sequence). V was cut by 2 bases and J by 5 bases, with 6 bases left in between. CDR3 sequence: CSARPSETQYF. The DNA for the CDR3 is TGCAGTGCTAGACCGTCCGAGACCCAGTACTTC.

A few counts support this clone. The V gene is TRBV6-5, the J gene TRBJ1-2; 12 bases align to TRBD1. The CDR3 has 12 residues. CDR1 MNHEY and CDR2 SVGAGI come from the germline V gene. V shed 6 bases, J shed 12 bases, and the junction held 5 bases outside the gene matches. CDR3 region: CASSRGQGADTF. The CDR3 coding sequence is TGTGCCAGCAGCCGGGGACAGGGGGCAGACACCTTC.

The chain uses TRBV25-1 and TRBJ2-4; perhaps TRBD1 as D (5 bases). V was pared by 10 bases and J by 0 bases, with 16 bases between. Germline assignment: CDR1 MGHDK and CDR2 SYGVNS. The CDR3 loop spans 15 amino acids. CDR3 nucleotide sequence: TGTGCCACCTCAGAAAGGGGTTTAGCCAAAAACATTCAGTACTTC. It translates to CATSERGLAKNIQYF. Filled out from reference TRBV25-1 and TRBJ2-4, the complete variable domain reads EADIYQTPRYLVIGTGKKITLECSQTMGHDKMYWYQQDPGMELHLIHYSYGVNSTEKGDLSSESTVSRIRTEHFPLTLESARPSHTSQYLCATSERGLAKNIQYFGAGTRLSVL.

The gene calls are TRBV4-2 and TRBJ2-5, with TRBD1 identical over 10 bases. Trimming at V came to 3 bases and at J to 5 bases, leaving 12 bases not matched to a gene. CDR3 size: 17 residues. From germline, CDR1 is LGHNA and CDR2 YNFKEQ. The CDR3 DNA reads TGTGCCAGCAGCCACGACAGGGGGCTGCTGGGAAGGGAGACCCAGTACTTC. Translating it yields CASSHDRGLLGRETQYF.

V and J are TRBV5-1 and TRBJ2-7; D may correspond to TRBD1 or TRBD2 (5 bases each). Trimming cost V 0 bases and J 7 bases, with 11 bases left between them. This CDR3 is 13 amino acids long. Looked up from germline, CDR1 is SGHRS and CDR2 is YFSETQ. Here the CDR3 DNA reads TGCGCCAGCAGCTTGGGGGGACCTGGGGAGCAGTACTTC. This encodes CASSLGGPGEQYF.

The chain carries TRBV30 and TRBJ2-3, with D perhaps matching TRBD2 (6 bases). The CDR3 runs 15 residues. With 2 bases removed from V and 0 bases from J, the gap between germline ends came to 12 bases. CDR1 is GTSNPN and CDR2 is SVGIG in the germline V gene (reference sequence). CDR3 protein: CAWSLTGTSTDTQYF. CDR3 DNA: TGTGCCTGGAGTTTGACCGGGACTAGCACAGATACGCAGTATTTT.

The chain has TRBV15 and TRBJ2-7, with TRBD1 matching over 7 bases. This CDR3 has 15 amino acids. With V trimmed by 1 base and J by 3 bases, 6 bases remained unmatched. Germline V lookup: CDR1 LNHNV, CDR2 YYDKDF (reference sequence). The CDR3: CATSRARDSHYEQYF. The CDR3 coding sequence is TGTGCCACCAGCAGAGCCCGGGACAGTCACTACGAGCAGTACTTC.

V usage is TRBV2 and J usage is TRBJ1-2; D not certain. V shed 5 bases and J shed 0 bases, with 7 bases lying between them. Germline CDR1 and CDR2: SNHLY and FYNNEI. This CDR3 spans 13 amino acids. The CDR3 here is CASSLTPNYGYTF. CDR3 in DNA: TGTGCCAGCAGTTTAACTCCTAACTATGGCTACACCTTC.

This chain links TRBV19 with TRBJ1-2; 10 bases align to TRBD1. CDR3 length: 15 residues. The J segment lost 3 bases and the V segment lost 3 bases, leaving 4 bases of the junction unmatched. From germline, CDR1 is LNHDA and CDR2 SQIVND (reference sequence). DNA of the CDR3: TGTGCCAGTAGTATCGACAGGGGGCTCGACTATGGCTACACCTTC. Its protein product is CASSIDRGLDYGYTF.

The CDR3 region has the DNA TGTGCCAGCAGAGGGACAGGGGGCATGAGTCAGCCCCAGCATTTT. It encodes CASRGTGGMSQPQHF. The chain has TRBV28 and TRBJ1-5, with 12 nucleotides matching TRBD1. Germline V gene lookup returns CDR1 MDHEN and CDR2 SYDVKM. This CDR3 region has 15 residues. V shed 6 bases and J 6 bases; nucleotides not matched to a gene: 6.

The gene calls are TRBV4-1 and TRBJ2-3, with unresolved D. Germline CDR1 and CDR2: MGHRA and YSYEKL. Trimming removed 2 bases from V and 4 bases from J, with 7 bases in between. The CDR3 is 13 residues long. CDR3 sequence (DNA): TGCGCCAGCAGCCAAACCCAGCCAGATACGCAGTATTTT. Encoded protein: CASSQTQPDTQYF.

The chain links TRBV7-9 to TRBJ2-2; 16 bases agree with TRBD2. V lost 6 bases to trimming and J lost 6 bases; unmatched junction nucleotides: 4. The CDR3 covers 16 residues. CDR1 is SEHNR, CDR2 FQNEAQ, per germline (reference sequence). CDR3 DNA: TGTGCCAGCAGATCGGGACTAGCGGGAGGGGCCGGGGAGCTGTTTTTT. This translates into CASRSGLAGGAGELFF. Full variable domain (missing parts from reference TRBV7-9 and TRBJ2-2): DTGVSQNPRHKITKRGQNVTFRCDPISEHNRLYWYRQTLGQGPEFLTYFQNEAQLEKSRLLSDRFSAERPKGSFSTLEIQRTEQGDSAMYLCASRSGLAGGAGELFFGEGSRLTVL.

The V and J genes are TRBV5-5 and TRBJ2-1; perhaps TRBD2 as D (6 bases). Germline CDR1 reads SGHKS; CDR2 reads YYEKEE (reference sequence). This CDR3 is 16 amino acids long. Between the trimmed V and J ends, which lost 3 bases and 0 bases, there was a span of 13 bases. This CDR3 reads CASSSWDWSSYNEQFF. DNA for the CDR3: TGTGCCAGCAGCTCTTGGGACTGGAGCTCCTACAATGAGCAGTTCTTC.

CDR3 nucleotide sequence: TGTGCCAGCAGCTTGGGGCTGGACGGGATGAATGAGCAGTTCTTC. This encodes CASSLGLDGMNEQFF. The chain joins TRBV5-6 to TRBJ2-1; the D gene is possibly TRBD2 (5 bases). Trimming removed 0 bases from V and 7 bases from J, with 14 bases in between. This CDR3 is 15 amino acids long. Germline lookup yields CDR1 SGHDT and CDR2 YYEEEE.

The rearrangement uses TRBV27 and TRBJ2-1, with D tentatively TRBD1 (6 bases). V lost 2 bases, J lost 3 bases, and 11 bases lay in between. This CDR3 is built from 15 residues. Germline CDR1 is MNHEY and CDR2 is SMNVEV (reference sequence). The chain's CDR3 is CASSLLDRVYNEQFF. DNA of the CDR3: TGTGCCAGCAGTTTACTGGACAGAGTCTACAATGAGCAGTTCTTC.

This clone has only one observation. The rearrangement links TRBV11-3 to TRBJ2-2; no firm D call. V was trimmed by 6 bases and J by 6 bases, leaving 11 bases between them. Germline values: CDR1 SGHNT, CDR2 YENEEA. This CDR3 region has 13 residues. CDR3 sequence reads: CASRSKEAGELFF. Here the CDR3 DNA reads TGTGCCAGCAGGTCGAAAGAGGCCGGGGAGCTGTTTTTT.

This chain joins TRBV6-6 and TRBJ1-1; D not resolved. Trimming took 7 bases from V and 1 from J, leaving 10 bases between them. The CDR3 has 13 residues. From germline, CDR1 is MNHNY and CDR2 SVGAGI (reference sequence). The CDR3 DNA reads TGTGCCAGCACCCGGAGTAGGAACACTGAAGCTTTCTTT. It specifies CASTRSRNTEAFF.

The rearrangement joins TRBV15 to TRBJ2-7, with 8 bases matching TRBD2. Germline loops: CDR1 LNHNV, CDR2 YYDKDF (reference sequence). The CDR3 covers 15 residues. The V segment lost 0 bases and the J segment 2 bases; nucleotides outside the gene matches: 3. The chain's CDR3 is CATSREVGRAYEQYF. The CDR3 DNA is TGTGCCACCAGCAGAGAGGTCGGGAGGGCCTACGAGCAGTACTTC. Using reference TRBV15 and TRBJ2-7 for the parts outside the CDR3, the full variable domain is DAMVIQNPRYQVTQFGKPVTLSCSQTLNHNVMYWYQQKSSQAPKLLFHYYDKDFNNEADTPDNFQSRRPNTSFCFLDIRSPGLGDTAMYLCATSREVGRAYEQYFGPGTRLTVT.

This clone was observed a few times. This chain uses TRBV20-1 with TRBJ1-2; D unclear. Trimming pared 2 bases from V and 7 bases from J, leaving 2 bases between. Germline V lookup: CDR1 DFQATT, CDR2 SNEGSKA (reference sequence). The CDR3 has 9 residues. The CDR3 bases are TGCAGTGCTAGAACTGGCTACACCTTC. It specifies CSARTGYTF.